Shown below are 15 T cell receptor beta chains from a single sample sequenced in a study of cytomegalovirus exposure and HLA in healthy donors (dated by TCRdb to the late 2010s). The library relied on the immunoSEQ multiplex PCR assay. For the multiplex PCR, a mixture combining 60 forward primers for TCR Vbeta segments and 13 reverse primers for TCR Jbeta segments was used. The table comes from immuneACCESS by way of TCRdb, which keeps in-frame sequences with V and J called. Part of the clones is missing from these tables; in studies checked, under half for an unresolved V gene and the rest for unknown reasons. Present in this sample are 95,000 to 150,000 clones, roughly three fifths of which were seen just once. About 1.5% of the sample rests with the top ten. Sequenced material: PBMCs. The receptor set was obtained from a man in his late teens or twenties in good health and CMV-seronegative.

The chain couples TRBV7-3 to TRBJ2-3; 8 bases agree with TRBD2. CDR3 size: 15 residues. V lost 3 bases to trimming and J lost 5 bases; unmatched junction nucleotides: 7. The germline CDR1 and CDR2 sequences are SGHTA and FQGTGA. The CDR3 DNA reads TGTGCCAGCAGCTTCGGGGGGGCCCGTGGAGATACGCAGTATTTT. Translating it yields CASSFGGARGDTQYF.

A single count supports this clone. The genes are TRBV5-4 and TRBJ2-2, with 11 positions matching TRBD2. The germline gives CDR1 SGHNT, CDR2 YYREEE (reference sequence). The V and J ends lost 3 bases and 4 bases, in that order; junction bases with no gene match: 8. The CDR3 has 17 residues. This CDR3 is CASSSPGLADATGELFF. CDR3 in DNA: TGTGCCAGCAGCTCGCCGGGACTAGCGGATGCCACCGGGGAGCTGTTTTTT.

This chain connects TRBV27 to TRBJ2-7; 9 nucleotides match TRBD1. The length of the CDR3 is 15 residues. CDR1 is MNHEY and CDR2 is SMNVEV in the germline V gene (reference sequence). V shed 8 bases and J 3 bases; nucleotides not matched to a gene: 11. The CDR3 DNA follows: TGTGCCAGCCGCCTGTGGGGGACAGGGAACTACGAGCAGTACTTC. This encodes CASRLWGTGNYEQYF.

This chain links TRBV7-9 with TRBJ1-1, with D hard to call. With 3 bases removed from V and 0 bases from J, the gap between germline ends came to 11 bases. The CDR3 has 15 residues. The germline V gene has CDR1 SEHNR and CDR2 FQNEAQ (reference sequence). The CDR3, as DNA: TGTGCCAGCAGCTTTGACGGACTGATGAACACTGAAGCTTTCTTT. Translating it yields CASSFDGLMNTEAFF.

The chain links TRBV18 to TRBJ2-7; 10 bases match TRBD2. Germline CDR1 is KGHSH and CDR2 is LQKENI. The CDR3 covers 16 residues. V gave up 3 bases and J gave up 2 bases; unmatched junction bases: 7. The CDR3 nucleotides read TGTGCCAGCTCACCTCCCCATAGCGGGAGGCCCTACGAGCAGTACTTC. It yields the protein CASSPPHSGRPYEQYF. The variable domain in full, completed from reference TRBV18 and TRBJ2-7, reads NAGVMQNPRHLVRRRGQEARLRCSPMKGHSHVYWYRQLPEEGLKFMVYLQKENIIDESGMPKERFSAEFPKEGPSILRIQQVVRGDSAAYFCASSPPHSGRPYEQYFGPGTRLTVT.

The rearrangement joins TRBV9 to TRBJ1-1; TRBD1 matches 9 bases. The CDR3 is made up of 15 amino acids. Trimming removed 3 bases from V and 6 bases from J; junction bases left unmatched: 9. CDR1 SGDLS and CDR2 YYNGEE come from the germline V gene. CDR3: CASSERTGGAAEAFF. The CDR3 DNA reads TGTGCCAGCAGCGAGAGAACAGGGGGCGCCGCTGAAGCTTTCTTT.

This clone showed up just a few times. The V and J genes are TRBV5-6 and TRBJ2-2; 14 bases map to TRBD2. Germline values: CDR1 SGHDT, CDR2 YYEEEE. CDR3 size: 18 residues. V shed 2 bases, J shed 1 base, and the junction held 4 bases outside the gene matches. In DNA form, the CDR3 reads TGTGCCAGCAGCTTCGAAGGACTAGCGGGGGGGAACACCGGGGAGCTGTTTTTT. Encoded protein: CASSFEGLAGGNTGELFF.

This rearrangement joins TRBV5-6 to TRBJ2-5; 7 bases map to TRBD1. CDR1 is SGHDT, CDR2 YYEEEE, per germline. J gave up 0 bases and V 1 base, and 3 bases lay outside the gene matches. The length of the CDR3 is 15 residues. This CDR3 reads CASSLYRGDQETQYF. The CDR3 DNA sequence: TGTGCCAGCAGCTTGTACAGGGGAGACCAAGAGACCCAGTACTTC.

This clone appeared a few times. This chain connects TRBV14 to TRBJ1-1; tentatively, D is TRBD1 (5 bases). Germline V gives CDR1 SGHDN, CDR2 FVKESK. With 3 bases removed from V and 11 bases from J, the gap between germline ends came to 25 bases. This CDR3 contains 16 residues. CDR3 nucleotides: TGTGCCAGCAGCCAGTTTCAGGGAATGCGAGGCTTGGAGGCTTTCTTT. Translated, it gives CASSQFQGMRGLEAFF. The whole variable domain, remainder taken from reference TRBV14 and TRBJ1-1, is EAGVTQFPSHSVIEKGQTVTLRCDPISGHDNLYWYRRVMGKEIKFLLHFVKESKQDESGMPNNRFLAERTGGTYSTLKVQPAELEDSGVYFCASSQFQGMRGLEAFFGQGTRLTVV.

The rearrangement uses TRBV28 and TRBJ1-3; D is possibly TRBD1 (5 bases). The V end was cut by 6 bases, the J end by 4 bases, with 13 bases between. Germline values: CDR1 MDHEN, CDR2 SYDVKM. The CDR3 consists of 14 residues. In DNA, the CDR3 is TGTGCCAGCAGAGGGGACTTCTTGGGAAACACCATATATTTT. Residues: CASRGDFLGNTIYF.

V is TRBV5-1 and J is TRBJ2-3; D may be TRBD1 (6 bases). The CDR3 loop spans 14 amino acids. Per the germline V gene, CDR1 is SGHRS and CDR2 is YFSETQ. The V end lost 4 bases, the J end lost 0 bases, and 9 bases lay between the germline ends. CDR3 sequence (DNA): TGCGCCAGCAGCCCGGGACACAGCACAGATACGCAGTATTTT. Its translation: CASSPGHSTDTQYF.

This chain uses TRBV7-9 with TRBJ2-1; TRBD2 matches at 7 bases. J was trimmed by 5 bases and V by 5 bases; bases with no gene match: 12. The CDR3 contains 16 residues. Germline-derived CDR1 and CDR2 are SEHNR and FQNEAQ (reference sequence). The CDR3 reads CASSPTRRGGHNEQFF. The CDR3 bases are TGTGCCAGCAGCCCCACACGCCGCGGGGGTCACAATGAGCAGTTCTTC.

This clone was recorded a few times. J is TRBJ1-4 and V is TRBV5-1, with 7 bases lining up with TRBD1. Germline assignment: CDR1 SGHRS and CDR2 YFSETQ. CDR3 length: 14 residues. The trim removed 3 bases at V and 7 bases at J, leaving 6 bases unmatched. CDR3 protein: CASSSAGGFEKLFF. CDR3 sequence (DNA): TGCGCCAGCAGCTCTGCAGGGGGTTTTGAAAAACTGTTTTTT. Drawing the rest from reference TRBV5-1 and TRBJ1-4, the complete variable domain is KAGVTQTPRYLIKTRGQQVTLSCSPISGHRSVSWYQQTPGQGLQFLFEYFSETQRNKGNFPGRFSGRQFSNSRSEMNVSTLELGDSALYLCASSSAGGFEKLFFGSGTQLSVL.

The chain has TRBV28 and TRBJ1-5; TRBD1 agrees at 8 bases. Per germline, CDR1 MDHEN and CDR2 SYDVKM. V gave up 6 bases and J gave up 2 bases; unmatched junction bases: 12. This CDR3 spans 17 amino acids. The CDR3 is CASRTGGVIHGNQPQHF. The DNA for the CDR3 is TGTGCCAGCAGAACAGGGGGGGTCATCCATGGCAATCAGCCCCAGCATTTT.

As for this clone: The junction shows a germline mismatch at one end, possibly a read error. This chain joins TRBV19 and TRBJ1-4; no definite D call. CDR1 is LNHDA and CDR2 is SQIVND in the germline V gene (reference sequence). The CDR3 runs to 12 residues. CDR3 loop: CASSRDQFKRFF. As DNA, the CDR3 is TGTGCCAGTAGTAGAGACCAGTTTAAACGGTTTTTT.